The TCR beta chain under discussion was sequenced for a study of cytomegalovirus exposure and HLA in healthy donors. PCR was performed using 60 Vbeta and 13 Jbeta primers. In the original workflow: Per a later analysis, the number of unique TCR beta chains was some 82 million, of which around 9.9 million were shared. The assay was immunoSEQ multiplex PCR, and TCRdb's table has in-frame clones only and misses some. The V and J calls and clone size were taken over from that table, and D and trimming were inferred from the DNA. The sample has 280,000 or so clones; around 90% are singletons. Findings and limits, study-wide: Cytomegalovirus-associated status was assigned to about 160 TCR beta chains. Excluded were some V segments that proved indistinguishable, including TRBV6-2 and TRBV6-3. Immune exposure was documented only through CMV serostatus.

Germline values: CDR1 MNHNS, CDR2 SASEGT. CDR3 size: 15 residues. V lost 6 bases and J lost 3; bases outside the gene matches: 9. With respect to this clone: Its antigen remains unknown.

The receptor comes from a woman under 30 in good health and CMV-seronegative. This sequence joins TRBV6-1 and TRBJ1-2, with 8 bases matching TRBD1. The sample comprised PBMCs. The CDR3 loop reads CASRHQGAEDYGYTF. CDR3 sequence (DNA): TGTGCCAGCAGACACCAGGGGGCTGAGGACTATGGCTACACCTTC.